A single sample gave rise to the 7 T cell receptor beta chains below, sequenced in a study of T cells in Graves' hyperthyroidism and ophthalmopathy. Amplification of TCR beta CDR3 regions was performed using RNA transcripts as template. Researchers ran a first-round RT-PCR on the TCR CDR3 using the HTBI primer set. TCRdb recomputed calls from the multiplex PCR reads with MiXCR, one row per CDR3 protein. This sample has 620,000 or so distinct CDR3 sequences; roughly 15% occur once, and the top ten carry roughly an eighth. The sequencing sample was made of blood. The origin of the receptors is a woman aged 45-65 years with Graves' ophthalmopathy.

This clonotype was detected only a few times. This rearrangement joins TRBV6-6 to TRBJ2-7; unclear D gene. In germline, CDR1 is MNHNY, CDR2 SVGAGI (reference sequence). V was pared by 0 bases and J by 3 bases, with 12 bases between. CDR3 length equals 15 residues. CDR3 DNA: TGTGCCAGCAGTTACTCGTCCAATATGGTCTACGAGCAGTACTTC. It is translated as CASSYSSNMVYEQYF.

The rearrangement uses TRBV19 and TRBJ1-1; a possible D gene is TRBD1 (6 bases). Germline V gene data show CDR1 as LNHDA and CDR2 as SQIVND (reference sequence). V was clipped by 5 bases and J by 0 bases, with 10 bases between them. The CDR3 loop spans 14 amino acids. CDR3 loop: CASSDRQVNTEAFF. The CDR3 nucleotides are TGTGCCAGTAGTGATAGACAGGTGAACACTGAAGCTTTCTTT.

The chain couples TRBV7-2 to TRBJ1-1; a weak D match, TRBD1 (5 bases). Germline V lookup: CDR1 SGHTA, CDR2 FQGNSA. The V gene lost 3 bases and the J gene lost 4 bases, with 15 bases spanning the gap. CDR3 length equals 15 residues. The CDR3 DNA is TGTGCCAGCAGCTTCAGTGGAGGGGCGAGCACTGAAGCTTTCTTT. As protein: CASSFSGGASTEAFF.

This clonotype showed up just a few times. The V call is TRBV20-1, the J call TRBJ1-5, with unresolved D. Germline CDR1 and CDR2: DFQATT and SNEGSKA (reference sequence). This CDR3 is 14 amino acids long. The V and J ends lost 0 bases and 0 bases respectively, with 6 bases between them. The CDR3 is CSARDWGSNQPQHF. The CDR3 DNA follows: TGCAGTGCTAGAGATTGGGGTAGCAATCAGCCCCAGCATTTT.

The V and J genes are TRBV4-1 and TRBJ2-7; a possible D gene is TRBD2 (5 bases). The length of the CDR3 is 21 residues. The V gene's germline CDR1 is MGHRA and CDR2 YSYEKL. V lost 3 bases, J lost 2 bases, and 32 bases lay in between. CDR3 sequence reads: CASSHRMGSQNVFKGPYEQYF. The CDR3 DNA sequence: TGCGCCAGCAGCCACCGGATGGGGAGCCAGAACGTATTTAAAGGTCCCTACGAGCAGTACTTC.

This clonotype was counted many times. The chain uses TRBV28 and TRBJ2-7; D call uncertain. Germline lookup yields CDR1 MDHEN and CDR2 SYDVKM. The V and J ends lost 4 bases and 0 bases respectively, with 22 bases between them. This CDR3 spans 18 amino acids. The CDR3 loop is CASSSPLPHSTASYEQYF. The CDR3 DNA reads TGTGCCAGCAGTTCTCCCCTCCCCCATTCCACCGCCTCCTACGAGCAGTACTTC. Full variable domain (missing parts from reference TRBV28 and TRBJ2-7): DVKVTQSSRYLVKRTGEKVFLECVQDMDHENMFWYRQDPGLGLRLIYFSYDVKMKEKGDIPEGYSVSREKKERFSLILESASTNQTSMYLCASSSPLPHSTASYEQYFGPGTRLTVT.

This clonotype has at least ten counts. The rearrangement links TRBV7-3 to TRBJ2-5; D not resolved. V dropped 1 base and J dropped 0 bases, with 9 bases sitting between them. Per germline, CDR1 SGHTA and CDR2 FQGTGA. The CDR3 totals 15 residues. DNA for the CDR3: TGTGCCAGCAGCTTAATGGCTACACACCAAGAGACCCAGTACTTC. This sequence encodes CASSLMATHQETQYF.